The rows below give T cell receptor beta chains drawn from one sample of a study of vaccination and CD4 T cells after COVID-19. TCRdb ran MiXCR on the PCR reads and lists one entry per CDR3 protein. The sample shows 15,000 to 20,000 distinct CDR3 sequences, roughly 50% of them seen only once. No antigen has been assigned to these receptors. Sequencing was done on a sample of CD4+ T cells from blood, cultured in vitro. These receptors were obtained from a human donor who had recovered from COVID-19. Each CDR3 is given with its conserved first and last residue. The D gene is left open where the match is weak. Clone size is shown for a subset of rows, as once, few, many or a class of expanded clone.

J gene: TRBJ2-7; D gene: TRBD1; V gene: TRBV7-9; clone size: few; CDR3 protein: CASNPGQGASYEQYF; CDR3 DNA: TGTGCCAGCAACCCCGGACAGGGGGCCTCCTACGAGCAGTACTTC
J gene: TRBJ1-2; D gene: NA; V gene: TRBV6-5; clone size: NA; CDR3 protein: CASSYSSFQGYTF; CDR3 DNA: TGTGCCAGCAGTTACTCGTCGTTTCAGGGCTACACCTTC
J gene: TRBJ1-2; D gene: NA; V gene: TRBV20-1; clone size: medium-sized; CDR3 protein: CSAHNRPGGYTF; CDR3 DNA: TGCAGTGCCCATAACAGGCCTGGGGGCTACACCTTC
J gene: TRBJ1-1; D gene: NA; V gene: TRBV11-3; clone size: once; CDR3 protein: CASSLDDRSEAFF; CDR3 DNA: TGTGCCAGCAGCCTTGATGATAGATCTGAAGCTTTCTTT
J gene: TRBJ1-5; D gene: NA; V gene: TRBV7-2; clone size: NA; CDR3 protein: CASSLGVGYSNQPQHF; CDR3 DNA: TGTGCCAGCAGCTTAGGGGTTGGCTATAGCAATCAGCCCCAGCATTTT
J gene: TRBJ1-2; D gene: NA; V gene: TRBV18; clone size: NA; CDR3 protein: CASSPDGSFYGYTF; CDR3 DNA: TGTGCCAGCTCACCGGACGGATCGTTCTATGGCTACACCTTC
J gene: TRBJ2-7; D gene: NA; V gene: TRBV20-1; clone size: NA; CDR3 protein: CSAEDPGQTYEQYF; CDR3 DNA: TGCAGTGCTGAAGATCCGGGACAAACCTACGAGCAGTACTTC
J gene: TRBJ1-5; D gene: NA; V gene: TRBV28; clone size: NA; CDR3 protein: CASSLAHGVQLPQHF; CDR3 DNA: TGTGCCAGCAGTTTGGCGCACGGGGTTCAATTACCCCAGCATTTT
J gene: TRBJ2-2; D gene: TRBD2; V gene: TRBV11-3; clone size: few; CDR3 protein: CASSSSAGYDTGELFF; CDR3 DNA: TGTGCCAGCAGCTCCTCAGCGGGATACGACACCGGGGAGCTGTTTTTT
J gene: TRBJ2-2; D gene: TRBD1; V gene: TRBV5-1; clone size: NA; CDR3 protein: CASSPGTGDTGELFF; CDR3 DNA: TGCGCCAGCAGCCCAGGGACAGGGGATACCGGGGAGCTGTTTTTT
J gene: TRBJ1-5; D gene: NA; V gene: TRBV12-3/TRBV12-4; clone size: few; CDR3 protein: CASSLSGRSNQPQHF; CDR3 DNA: TGTGCCAGCAGTTTATCAGGGCGTAGCAATCAGCCCCAGCATTTT
J gene: TRBJ1-2; D gene: TRBD1; V gene: TRBV29-1; clone size: NA; CDR3 protein: CSVAPSTGGGYGYTF; CDR3 DNA: TGCAGCGTTGCCCCTTCGACAGGGGGCGGTTATGGCTACACCTTC
J gene: TRBJ1-3; D gene: NA; V gene: TRBV20-1; clone size: NA; CDR3 protein: CSASHPGNTIYF; CDR3 DNA: TGCAGTGCTAGCCACCCTGGAAACACCATATATTTT
J gene: TRBJ1-2; D gene: NA; V gene: TRBV11-1; clone size: NA; CDR3 protein: CASSQWGVDDYGYTF; CDR3 DNA: TGTGCCAGCAGCCAATGGGGGGTCGATGACTATGGCTACACCTTC
J gene: TRBJ1-1; D gene: TRBD1; V gene: TRBV5-1; clone size: NA; CDR3 protein: CASRPGQIRAEAFF; CDR3 DNA: TGCGCCAGCAGACCGGGACAGATCCGCGCTGAAGCTTTCTTT
J gene: TRBJ1-2; D gene: NA; V gene: TRBV7-2; clone size: few; CDR3 protein: CASSFRTANYGYTF; CDR3 DNA: TGTGCCAGCAGCTTCCGGACAGCTAACTATGGCTACACCTTC
J gene: TRBJ2-1; D gene: TRBD2; V gene: TRBV15; clone size: few; CDR3 protein: CATSSQLAEKEQFF; CDR3 DNA: TGTGCCACCAGCAGCCAACTAGCGGAGAAAGAGCAGTTCTTC
J gene: TRBJ1-6; D gene: NA; V gene: TRBV19; clone size: NA; CDR3 protein: CASSIVQGNSPLHF; CDR3 DNA: TGTGCCAGTAGTATCGTACAGGGTAATTCACCCCTCCACTTT
J gene: TRBJ1-5; D gene: NA; V gene: TRBV19; clone size: NA; CDR3 protein: CASMTRSRGGNQPQHF; CDR3 DNA: TGTGCCAGTATGACGCGCTCCAGAGGGGGAAATCAGCCCCAGCATTTT
J gene: TRBJ1-1; D gene: NA; V gene: TRBV7-3; clone size: NA; CDR3 protein: CASSTQGGAAFF; CDR3 DNA: TGTGCCAGCAGCACCCAAGGTGGCGCCGCTTTCTTT
J gene: TRBJ1-2; D gene: NA; V gene: TRBV12-3/TRBV12-4; clone size: once; CDR3 protein: CASSLRAGVYGYTF; CDR3 DNA: TGTGCCAGCAGTTTACGCGCAGGGGTCTATGGCTACACCTTC
J gene: TRBJ2-7; D gene: NA; V gene: TRBV2; clone size: NA; CDR3 protein: CASSPRDSGYEQYF; CDR3 DNA: TGTGCCAGCAGCCCTCGGGACAGCGGGTACGAGCAGTACTTC
J gene: TRBJ2-3; D gene: NA; V gene: TRBV28; clone size: NA; CDR3 protein: CASSPTSTDTQYF; CDR3 DNA: TGTGCCAGCAGTCCGACTAGCACAGATACGCAGTATTTT
J gene: TRBJ2-7; D gene: NA; V gene: TRBV7-9; clone size: few; CDR3 protein: CASSSHPGLAGPYEQYF; CDR3 DNA: TGTGCCAGCAGCTCACATCCCGGACTCGCAGGGCCCTACGAGCAGTACTTC
J gene: TRBJ2-7; D gene: TRBD2; V gene: TRBV10-3; clone size: NA; CDR3 protein: CAISPDSGTAYEQYF; CDR3 DNA: TGTGCCATCAGTCCAGACAGCGGGACGGCCTACGAGCAGTACTTC
J gene: TRBJ2-2; D gene: NA; V gene: TRBV6-5; clone size: NA; CDR3 protein: CASSYLRGGELFF; CDR3 DNA: TGTGCCAGCAGTTACCTACGAGGGGGGGAGCTGTTTTTT
J gene: TRBJ2-1; D gene: NA; V gene: TRBV27; clone size: NA; CDR3 protein: CASSLEGRVQFF; CDR3 DNA: TGTGCCAGCAGTTTAGAGGGGCGGGTACAGTTCTTC
J gene: TRBJ1-1; D gene: NA; V gene: TRBV6-5; clone size: NA; CDR3 protein: CASSSRQHAEAFF; CDR3 DNA: TGTGCCAGCAGTTCTCGACAGCACGCTGAAGCTTTCTTT
J gene: TRBJ1-1; D gene: TRBD1; V gene: TRBV5-1; clone size: NA; CDR3 protein: CASSLGDRGDTRAFF; CDR3 DNA: TGCGCCAGCAGCTTGGGGGACAGGGGAGACACTCGAGCTTTCTTT
J gene: TRBJ1-6; D gene: NA; V gene: TRBV19; clone size: few; CDR3 protein: CASSTRQNNSPLHF; CDR3 DNA: TGTGCCAGTAGTACCCGACAGAATAATTCACCCCTCCACTTT
J gene: TRBJ2-1; D gene: TRBD2; V gene: TRBV5-1; clone size: NA; CDR3 protein: CASSLREGRTNEQFF; CDR3 DNA: TGCGCCAGCAGCTTGCGGGAGGGCCGTACCAATGAGCAGTTCTTC
J gene: TRBJ1-6; D gene: NA; V gene: TRBV6-1; clone size: NA; CDR3 protein: CASRGRDLDFSSYNSPLHF; CDR3 DNA: TGTGCCAGCAGAGGGCGGGACCTAGATTTTAGCTCCTATAATTCACCCCTCCACTTT
J gene: TRBJ2-1; D gene: TRBD1; V gene: TRBV29-1; clone size: NA; CDR3 protein: CSVEPGGHEQFF; CDR3 DNA: TGCAGCGTTGAACCAGGGGGCCATGAGCAGTTCTTC
J gene: TRBJ2-1; D gene: TRBD1; V gene: TRBV20-1; clone size: NA; CDR3 protein: CSARDGTDSYNEQFF; CDR3 DNA: TGCAGTGCTAGAGATGGGACAGACTCCTACAATGAGCAGTTCTTC
J gene: TRBJ1-5; D gene: NA; V gene: TRBV20-1; clone size: NA; CDR3 protein: CSLRGSGDTSNQPQHF; CDR3 DNA: TGCAGTCTGCGCGGCAGTGGGGACACTAGCAATCAGCCCCAGCATTTT
J gene: TRBJ2-3; D gene: TRBD2; V gene: TRBV20-1; clone size: NA; CDR3 protein: CSARDSGPSGSTDTQYF; CDR3 DNA: TGCAGTGCTAGAGATTCCGGGCCTAGCGGTAGCACAGATACGCAGTATTTT
J gene: TRBJ1-5; D gene: NA; V gene: TRBV28; clone size: NA; CDR3 protein: CASGDMRPQHF; CDR3 DNA: TGTGCCAGCGGCGATATGAGGCCCCAGCATTTT
J gene: TRBJ2-1; D gene: NA; V gene: TRBV7-3; clone size: NA; CDR3 protein: CASSLRWGAGNEQFF; CDR3 DNA: TGTGCCAGCAGCTTAAGATGGGGGGCCGGGAATGAGCAGTTCTTC
J gene: TRBJ2-5; D gene: TRBD2; V gene: TRBV20-1; clone size: few; CDR3 protein: CSARDPLRGGLETQYF; CDR3 DNA: TGCAGTGCTAGAGACCCCCTGCGGGGGGGCCTCGAGACCCAGTACTTC
J gene: TRBJ2-3; D gene: NA; V gene: TRBV24-1; clone size: NA; CDR3 protein: CATSDFGSSTDTQYF; CDR3 DNA: TGTGCCACCAGTGATTTCGGCAGTAGCACAGATACGCAGTATTTT
J gene: TRBJ1-5; D gene: TRBD1; V gene: TRBV12-3/TRBV12-4; clone size: NA; CDR3 protein: CASSLTGGNQPQHF; CDR3 DNA: TGTGCCAGCAGTCTGACAGGGGGCAATCAGCCCCAGCATTTT
J gene: TRBJ2-5; D gene: NA; V gene: TRBV20-1; clone size: few; CDR3 protein: CSAPGLLGQETQYF; CDR3 DNA: TGCAGTGCCCCGGGCCTCCTCGGGCAAGAGACCCAGTACTTC
J gene: TRBJ2-2; D gene: TRBD2; V gene: TRBV19; clone size: NA; CDR3 protein: CASLYSPGLETGELFF; CDR3 DNA: TGTGCCAGTCTATATTCGCCGGGACTAGAAACCGGGGAGCTGTTTTTT
J gene: TRBJ2-2; D gene: NA; V gene: TRBV7-3; clone size: NA; CDR3 protein: CASSFLTGHTGELFF; CDR3 DNA: TGTGCCAGCAGCTTTCTCACAGGTCACACCGGGGAGCTGTTTTTT
J gene: TRBJ2-2; D gene: NA; V gene: TRBV7-3; clone size: NA; CDR3 protein: CASSLSLGSGELFF; CDR3 DNA: TGTGCCAGCAGCTTATCCCTTGGGAGTGGGGAGCTGTTTTTT
J gene: TRBJ1-2; D gene: TRBD1; V gene: TRBV7-2; clone size: NA; CDR3 protein: CASSFTSGGLSGYTF; CDR3 DNA: TGTGCCAGCAGCTTCACCTCAGGGGGCCTTAGCGGCTACACCTTC
J gene: TRBJ2-2; D gene: NA; V gene: TRBV7-9; clone size: NA; CDR3 protein: CASSFGNTGELFF; CDR3 DNA: TGTGCCAGCAGCTTCGGGAACACCGGGGAGCTGTTTTTT
J gene: TRBJ2-3; D gene: TRBD2; V gene: TRBV15; clone size: NA; CDR3 protein: CATSRDSELGSGRMDTQYF; CDR3 DNA: TGTGCCACCAGCAGAGATTCTGAGCTTGGTAGCGGGAGAATGGATACGCAGTATTTT
J gene: TRBJ1-2; D gene: NA; V gene: TRBV25-1; clone size: NA; CDR3 protein: CASSESLGGYGGYTF; CDR3 DNA: TGTGCCAGCAGTGAGAGCCTTGGGGGCTATGGAGGCTACACCTTC
J gene: TRBJ1-5; D gene: NA; V gene: TRBV5-1; clone size: NA; CDR3 protein: CASSLDWRNSNQPQHF; CDR3 DNA: TGCGCCAGCAGCTTGGACTGGAGGAATAGCAATCAGCCCCAGCATTTT
J gene: TRBJ1-5; D gene: NA; V gene: TRBV7-2; clone size: few; CDR3 protein: CASSLGRGNQPQHF; CDR3 DNA: TGTGCCAGCAGCTTAGGACGGGGCAATCAGCCCCAGCATTTT
J gene: TRBJ2-7; D gene: NA; V gene: TRBV7-9; clone size: few; CDR3 protein: CASSPLLRDEQYF; CDR3 DNA: TGTGCCAGCAGCCCCTTACTCCGGGACGAGCAGTACTTC
J gene: TRBJ1-1; D gene: NA; V gene: TRBV2; clone size: NA; CDR3 protein: CASSYRDSPTEAFF; CDR3 DNA: TGTGCCAGCAGTTACAGGGATTCTCCCACTGAAGCTTTCTTT
J gene: TRBJ1-2; D gene: NA; V gene: TRBV5-8; clone size: NA; CDR3 protein: CASSFRSYGYTF; CDR3 DNA: TGTGCCAGCAGCTTTCGGAGCTATGGCTACACCTTC
J gene: TRBJ1-1; D gene: NA; V gene: TRBV5-1; clone size: NA; CDR3 protein: CASSFTGPNTEAFF; CDR3 DNA: TGCGCCAGCAGCTTTACAGGGCCTAACACTGAAGCTTTCTTT
J gene: TRBJ2-5; D gene: NA; V gene: TRBV7-2; clone size: few; CDR3 protein: CASSFRGRPETQYF; CDR3 DNA: TGTGCCAGCAGCTTTCGGGGGAGGCCTGAGACCCAGTACTTC
J gene: TRBJ1-1; D gene: TRBD1; V gene: TRBV11-3; clone size: NA; CDR3 protein: CASSPEGARNTEAFF; CDR3 DNA: TGTGCCAGCAGCCCAGAGGGGGCGCGTAACACTGAAGCTTTCTTT
J gene: TRBJ1-1; D gene: NA; V gene: TRBV28; clone size: NA; CDR3 protein: CASSLEGSTEAFF; CDR3 DNA: TGTGCCAGCAGTTTAGAGGGGAGCACTGAAGCTTTCTTT
J gene: TRBJ2-2; D gene: TRBD1; V gene: TRBV20-1; clone size: NA; CDR3 protein: CSAQQGIYTGELFF; CDR3 DNA: TGCAGTGCTCAACAGGGGATATACACCGGGGAGCTGTTTTTT